These 18 T cell receptor beta chains came from one sample sequenced in a study of human T cells and chemical hapten exposure. TCRdb recomputed calls from the RACE reads with MiXCR, one row per CDR3 protein. Of 70,000 to 95,000 distinct CDR3 sequences listed, 8.5% to 10% are singletons. Time point of the sample: healthy volunteer bleed at 6 weeks. Unfractionated whole blood yielded the extracted total RNA. Sequenced: whole blood. These receptors all stem from a female donor in good health. Some clones in this sample may be carry-over from other donors' samples.

In its sample, this clonotype was seen a few times. This chain uses TRBV5-6 with TRBJ1-3; D call uncertain. CDR1 and CDR2 (germline): SGHDT, YYEEEE. This CDR3 is 19 amino acids long. Deletions cut 0 bases from V and 2 bases from J, with 21 bases between. CDR3 DNA sequence: TGTGCCAGCAGCTTGGAGGGCAGCGCAAGATTCTGGACTGGAAACACCATATATTTT. Translated: CASSLEGSARFWTGNTIYF. The variable domain in full, with the rest retrieved from reference TRBV5-6 and TRBJ1-3, is DAGVTQSPTHLIKTRGQQVTLRCSPKSGHDTVSWYQQALGQGPQFIFQYYEEEERQRGNFPDRFSGHQFPNYSSELNVNALLLGDSALYLCASSLEGSARFWTGNTIYFGEGSWLTVV.

A few counts support this clonotype. This sequence joins TRBV7-2 and TRBJ1-1; TRBD1 is a possible D gene (6 bases). The CDR3 has 14 amino acids. CDR1 is SGHTA, CDR2 FQGNSA, per germline. V shed 4 bases and J shed 5 bases, with 14 bases lying between them. The CDR3 reads CASSSNPQGTEAFF. CDR3 DNA sequence: TGTGCCAGCAGCTCTAATCCCCAGGGGACTGAAGCTTTCTTT.

Only a few counts were recorded for this clonotype. The chain combines TRBV7-9 with TRBJ1-5, with D unclear. Trimming pared 4 bases from V and 2 bases from J, leaving 9 bases between. This CDR3 has 14 residues. In germline, CDR1 is SEHNR, CDR2 FQNEAQ (reference sequence). CDR3 nucleotide sequence: TGTGCCAGCAGCTCCTACACCGGCAATCAGCCCCAGCATTTT. It encodes CASSSYTGNQPQHF.

The chain combines TRBV18 with TRBJ2-1; 9 positions match TRBD2. The CDR3 covers 17 residues. Trimming removed 3 bases from V and 8 bases from J; junction bases left unmatched: 14. Germline CDR1 and CDR2: KGHSH and LQKENI. In DNA, the CDR3 is TGTGCCAGCTCACCCTCCTCTCTAGCGGGGTCTTGGGATGAGCAGTTCTTC. As protein: CASSPSSLAGSWDEQFF. The full variable domain, rest sourced from reference TRBV18 and TRBJ2-1, is NAGVMQNPRHLVRRRGQEARLRCSPMKGHSHVYWYRQLPEEGLKFMVYLQKENIIDESGMPKERFSAEFPKEGPSILRIQQVVRGDSAAYFCASSPSSLAGSWDEQFFGPGTRLTVL.

This clonotype has only a few counts. This chain links TRBV2 with TRBJ1-1; the D is unclear. Deletions cut 1 base from V and 4 bases from J, with 16 bases between. This CDR3 is built from 16 residues. Germline CDR1 reads SNHLY; CDR2 reads FYNNEI. The CDR3 DNA reads as TGTGCCAGCAGTGAAGTTGGGGTAGGAGCCGGCACTGAAGCTTTCTTT. The encoded protein is CASSEVGVGAGTEAFF. The complete variable domain, with remaining parts taken from reference TRBV2 and TRBJ1-1, reads EPEVTQTPSHQVTQMGQEVILRCVPISNHLYFYWYRQILGQKVEFLVSFYNNEISEKSEIFDDQFSVERPDGSNFTLKIRSTKLEDSAMYFCASSEVGVGAGTEAFFGQGTRLTVV.

The chain combines TRBV12-3 or TRBV12-4 with TRBJ2-1, with 16 bases matching TRBD2. The ends lost 5 bases at V and 8 bases at J; junction bases unmatched: 9. The length of the CDR3 is 17 residues. CDR3 residues: CASSPTAGLAGGDEQFF. The DNA of the CDR3 is TGTGCCAGCAGTCCGACAGCGGGACTAGCGGGGGGGGATGAGCAGTTCTTC.

This clonotype has only a few counts. The chain carries TRBV3-1 and TRBJ2-3; TRBD2 agrees at 8 bases. This CDR3 comprises 18 residues. CDR1 LGHDT and CDR2 YNNKEL come from the germline V gene (reference sequence). Trimming removed 0 bases from V and 0 bases from J; junction bases left unmatched: 8. This CDR3 is CASSQDGGAISSTDTQYF. Written as DNA, the CDR3 is TGTGCCAGCAGCCAAGACGGGGGGGCTATTTCCAGCACAGATACGCAGTATTTT.

This clonotype was observed a few times. J is TRBJ1-1 and V is TRBV13; TRBD1 is a possible D gene (6 bases). Trimming took off 0 bases at V and 4 bases at J, with 15 bases between the two ends. The CDR3 runs 16 residues. The V gene's germline CDR1 is PRHDT and CDR2 FYEKMQ (reference sequence). This CDR3 is CASSLGEGGSSTEAFF. The DNA for the CDR3 is TGTGCCAGCAGCTTAGGTGAGGGGGGCTCGAGCACTGAAGCTTTCTTT.

The genes are TRBV10-3 and TRBJ2-3; no reliable D call. V dropped 3 bases and J dropped 3 bases, with 10 bases sitting between them. The CDR3 runs to 14 residues. Germline CDR1 is ENHRY and CDR2 is SYGVKD. CDR3 region: CAISDSRSTDTQYF. The CDR3 DNA reads as TGTGCCATCAGTGATTCCCGGTCGACAGATACGCAGTATTTT.

This clonotype was seen ten or more times. The rearrangement links TRBV27 to TRBJ1-1, with D possibly matching TRBD1 (6 bases). This CDR3 spans 14 amino acids. Trimming took 2 bases from V and 10 from J, leaving 17 bases between them. Per the germline V gene, CDR1 is MNHEY and CDR2 is SMNVEV (reference sequence). The CDR3 sequence: CASSLRPPGTRAFF. The DNA for the CDR3 is TGTGCCAGCAGTTTACGCCCCCCAGGGACACGAGCTTTCTTT.

V and J are TRBV28 and TRBJ2-7; weak D call: TRBD1 (6 bases). V lost 3 bases and J 2 bases, leaving 11 bases between the germline ends. CDR1 MDHEN and CDR2 SYDVKM come from the germline V gene. The CDR3 runs 14 residues. CDR3 bases: TGTGCCAGCAGTTTTCATTCAGGGGCCTACGAGCAGTACTTC. Protein sequence: CASSFHSGAYEQYF.

This clonotype was recorded at least ten times. The chain carries TRBV29-1 and TRBJ2-7, with 9 nucleotides matching TRBD2. V lost 0 bases to trimming and J lost 2 bases; unmatched junction nucleotides: 5. CDR1 and CDR2 (germline): SQVTM, ANQGSEA. The CDR3 length is 15 residues. CDR3 nucleotides: TGCAGCGTTGAAGATCCGGCGGGGGGGACCTACGAGCAGTACTTC. This codes for CSVEDPAGGTYEQYF.

The chain joins TRBV7-9 to TRBJ1-1; D not resolved. Germline CDR1 SEHNR, CDR2 FQNEAQ (reference sequence). Trimming stripped 4 bases from V and 3 bases from J, with 9 bases between. The CDR3 loop spans 13 amino acids. This CDR3 is CASSSHGDTEAFF. CDR3 bases: TGTGCCAGCAGCTCCCACGGGGACACTGAAGCTTTCTTT.

This clonotype was counted ten times or more. This chain connects TRBV2 to TRBJ1-4; maybe TRBD1 (5 bases). The CDR3 runs to 13 residues. Trimming took 8 bases from V and 4 from J, leaving 11 bases between them. CDR1 and CDR2 (germline): SNHLY, FYNNEI. The CDR3 protein is CASSGQINEKLFF. The CDR3 nucleotides read TGTGCCAGCTCGGGGCAGATTAATGAAAAACTGTTTTTT.

V and J are TRBV25-1 and TRBJ2-3; the D call may be TRBD1 or TRBD2 (5 bases each). V dropped 3 bases and J dropped 2 bases, with 21 bases sitting between them. The CDR3 length is 18 residues. The germline gives CDR1 MGHDK, CDR2 SYGVNS. The CDR3 spells CASSDPFSNGGATDTQYF. CDR3 nucleotides: TGTGCCAGCAGTGATCCCTTCTCGAATGGGGGTGCCACAGATACGCAGTATTTT. Using reference TRBV25-1 and TRBJ2-3 for the parts outside the CDR3, the full variable domain is EADIYQTPRYLVIGTGKKITLECSQTMGHDKMYWYQQDPGMELHLIHYSYGVNSTEKGDLSSESTVSRIRTEHFPLTLESARPSHTSQYLCASSDPFSNGGATDTQYFGPGTRLTVL.

As to this clonotype: It may be a read error: a sequence one base away is much more abundant. The V gene is TRBV20-1, the J gene TRBJ1-1; no reliable D call. Germline CDR1 and CDR2: DFQATT and SNEGSKA (reference sequence). The CDR3 length is 13 residues. The ends were cut back, 3 bases at V and 4 bases at J, with 12 bases in the middle. The CDR3 protein is CSARCPGVTEAFF. CDR3 nucleotides: TGCAGTGCTAGGTGCCCCGGGGTCACTGAAGCTTTCTTT.

The chain is built from TRBV24-1 and TRBJ1-1, with TRBD1 matching over 11 bases. Trimming removed 5 bases from V and 3 bases from J; junction bases left unmatched: 4. CDR1 and CDR2 (germline): KGHDR, SFDVKD. This CDR3 region has 15 residues. Here the CDR3 reads CATSAGTGGYTEAFF. The CDR3 nucleotides read TGTGCCACCAGTGCTGGGACAGGGGGTTACACTGAAGCTTTCTTT.

The chain employs TRBV28 and TRBJ1-5; D might be TRBD1 (6 bases). Trimming cost V 10 bases and J 2 bases, with 18 bases left between them. This CDR3 is built from 15 residues. Looked up from germline, CDR1 is MDHEN and CDR2 is SYDVKM. The CDR3 DNA sequence: TGTGCCACCAATCCCGCTTACAGGGGCAATCAGCCCCAGCATTTT. As protein: CATNPAYRGNQPQHF.